This T cell receptor beta chain originates from a study of blood T cell repertoires in COVID-19. V gave up 5 bases and J gave up 8 bases; unmatched junction bases: 2. Looked up from germline, CDR1 is GTSNPN and CDR2 is SVGIG (reference sequence). The CDR3 has 13 residues. In the study's own analysis: Amplification of reference gene primers provided the estimated nucleated cell counts. TCRdb's table, derived via immunoSEQ multiplex PCR, lists solely in-frame clones and lacks some. D and trimming come from the DNA, and the V and J calls and clone size come from that table. This table holds around 69,000 clones, about 88% found once.

The sample taken for sequencing was peripheral blood. This TCR derives from a woman aged 50 to 65 with active COVID-19. This sequence joins TRBV30 and TRBJ2-3; 15 bases align to TRBD2. DNA of the CDR3: TGTGCCTGGGGACTAGCGGGAGGGGGTACGCAGTATTTT. Protein sequence: CAWGLAGGGTQYF. The whole variable domain, remainder taken from reference TRBV30 and TRBJ2-3, is SQTIHQWPATLVQPVGSPLSLECTVEGTSNPNLYWYRQAAGRGLQLLFYSVGIGQISSEVPQNLSASRPQDRQFILSSKKLLLSDSGFYLCAWGLAGGGTQYFGPGTRLTVL.